This TCR beta chain originates from a study of response to subunit inactivated influenza vaccine. Study conclusions and caveats: It was the authors' suggestion that each seasonal influenza vaccination recruits few new T cells.

TCRdb called the RT-PCR reads again in MiXCR, with one record for every CDR3 protein. The sample yields about 830,000 distinct CDR3 sequences, approximately 17% seen once. The CDR3 is made up of 15 amino acids. CDR1 and CDR2 from the germline V gene are MNHEY and SVGAGI. Between the trimmed V and J ends, which lost 0 bases and 7 bases, there was a span of 16 bases. Details on this clonotype: What it binds is not known.

V gene TRBV6-5 combines with J gene TRBJ2-7, with D uncertain. The material was PBMCs from blood, obtained about 5 days after vaccination. The origin of this receptor is a man aged 50-60 years who received an inactivated influenza vaccine. The CDR3 loop reads CASSYSTRTLGEQYF. Written as DNA, the CDR3 is TGTGCCAGCAGTTACTCCACCCGGACCCTTGGGGAGCAGTACTTC.